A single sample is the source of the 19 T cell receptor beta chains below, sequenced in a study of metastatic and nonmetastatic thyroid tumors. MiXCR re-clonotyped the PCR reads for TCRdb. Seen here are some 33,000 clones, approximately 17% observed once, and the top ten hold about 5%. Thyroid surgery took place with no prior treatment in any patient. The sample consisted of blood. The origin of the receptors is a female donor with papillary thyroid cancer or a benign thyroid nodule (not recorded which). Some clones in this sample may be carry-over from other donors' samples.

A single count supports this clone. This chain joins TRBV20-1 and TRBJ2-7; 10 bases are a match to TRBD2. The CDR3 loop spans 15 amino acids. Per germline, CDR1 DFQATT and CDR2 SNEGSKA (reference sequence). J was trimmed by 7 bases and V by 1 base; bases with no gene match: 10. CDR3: CSARGLAGKAGEQYF. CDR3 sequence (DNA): TGCAGTGCTAGAGGACTAGCGGGCAAGGCGGGGGAGCAGTACTTC.

DNA for the CDR3: TGTGCCAGCAGCCACAATACGGGACAGGGAGACGGCTACACCTTC. Its protein product is CASSHNTGQGDGYTF. This rearrangement joins TRBV7-3 to TRBJ1-2; TRBD1 agrees at 9 bases. V gave up 5 bases and J gave up 8 bases; unmatched junction bases: 12. The CDR3 has 15 amino acids. Germline CDR1 is SGHTA and CDR2 is FQGTGA.

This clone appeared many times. Here the CDR3 reads CASSLRGGGNTIYF. The CDR3 bases are TGTGCCAGCAGTTTAAGAGGGGGCGGAAACACCATATATTTT. The gene calls are TRBV28 and TRBJ1-3; 7 bases map to TRBD1. J lost 4 bases, V lost 2 bases, and 2 bases had no gene match. Germline loops: CDR1 MDHEN, CDR2 SYDVKM. The CDR3 runs to 14 residues.

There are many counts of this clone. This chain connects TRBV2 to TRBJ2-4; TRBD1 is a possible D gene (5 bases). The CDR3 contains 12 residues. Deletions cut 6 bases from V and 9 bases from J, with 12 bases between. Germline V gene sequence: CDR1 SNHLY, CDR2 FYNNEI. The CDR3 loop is CASRGQGVIQYF. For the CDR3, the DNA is TGTGCCAGCAGGGGGCAGGGCGTCATTCAGTACTTC.

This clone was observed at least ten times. The CDR3 reads CASSLGGGRQPQHF. CDR3 DNA: TGCGCCAGCAGCCTGGGGGGGGGACGGCAGCCCCAGCATTTT. V and J are TRBV4-1 and TRBJ1-5, with D perhaps TRBD1 (5 bases). Trimming took 4 bases from V and 7 from J, leaving 14 bases between them. CDR3 length: 14 residues. The germline V gene encodes CDR1 MGHRA and CDR2 YSYEKL.

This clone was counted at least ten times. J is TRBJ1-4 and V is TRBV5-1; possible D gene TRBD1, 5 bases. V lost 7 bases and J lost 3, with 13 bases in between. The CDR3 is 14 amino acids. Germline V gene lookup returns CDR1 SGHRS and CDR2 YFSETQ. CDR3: CASASGQANEKLFF. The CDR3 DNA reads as TGCGCCAGCGCCTCGGGGCAGGCTAATGAAAAACTGTTTTTT.

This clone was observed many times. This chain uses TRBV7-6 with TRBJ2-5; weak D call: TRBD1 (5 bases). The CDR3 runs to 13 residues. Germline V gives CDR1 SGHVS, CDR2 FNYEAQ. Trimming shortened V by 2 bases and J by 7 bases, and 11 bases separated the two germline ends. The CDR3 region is CASSLSTQGTQYF. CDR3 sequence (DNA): TGTGCCAGCAGCTTATCGACCCAGGGGACCCAGTACTTC.

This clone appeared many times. The CDR3 DNA follows: TGCGCCAGCAGCCGCCGGGGAGCGGGAGGCCAAGATGAGCAGTTCTTC. It is translated as CASSRRGAGGQDEQFF. The chain combines TRBV4-1 with TRBJ2-1; TRBD2 agrees at 9 bases. J was trimmed by 8 bases and V by 4 bases; bases with no gene match: 12. Germline V gene lookup returns CDR1 MGHRA and CDR2 YSYEKL. The CDR3 contains 16 residues.

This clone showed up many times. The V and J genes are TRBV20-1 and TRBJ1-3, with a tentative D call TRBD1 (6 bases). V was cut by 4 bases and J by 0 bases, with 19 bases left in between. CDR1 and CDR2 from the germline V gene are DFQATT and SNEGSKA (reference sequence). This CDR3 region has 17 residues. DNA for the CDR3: TGCAGTGCTACGGCGAGTAGGACAGTCATCTCTGGAAACACCATATATTTT. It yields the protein CSATASRTVISGNTIYF.

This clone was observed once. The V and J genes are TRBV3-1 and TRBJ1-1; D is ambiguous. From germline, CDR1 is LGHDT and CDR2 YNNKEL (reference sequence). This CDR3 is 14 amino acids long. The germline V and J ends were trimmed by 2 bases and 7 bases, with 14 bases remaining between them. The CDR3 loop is CASSQNTREGEAFF. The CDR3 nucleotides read TGTGCCAGCAGCCAAAATACCCGGGAAGGTGAAGCTTTCTTT. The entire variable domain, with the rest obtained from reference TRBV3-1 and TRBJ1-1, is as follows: DTAVSQTPKYLVTQMGNDKSIKCEQNLGHDTMYWYKQDSKKFLKIMFSYNNKELIINETVPNRFSPKSPDKAHLNLHINSLELGDSAVYFCASSQNTREGEAFFGQGTRLTVV.

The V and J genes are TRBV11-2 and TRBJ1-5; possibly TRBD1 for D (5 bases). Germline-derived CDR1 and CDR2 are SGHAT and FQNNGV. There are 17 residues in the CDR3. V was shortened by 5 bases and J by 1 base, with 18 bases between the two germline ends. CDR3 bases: TGTGCCAGCAGCATCGTACCGTGGGGACCAAGCAATCAGCCCCAGCATTTT. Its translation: CASSIVPWGPSNQPQHF.

In nucleotides, the CDR3 is TGTGCCAGCAGCCCCGGGACACTTTTCGAGCAGTACTTC. Amino acids: CASSPGTLFEQYF. This chain uses TRBV11-2 with TRBJ2-7; maybe TRBD1 (6 bases). Germline lookup yields CDR1 SGHAT and CDR2 FQNNGV. V lost 5 bases and J 6 bases, leaving 14 bases between the germline ends. This CDR3 comprises 13 residues.

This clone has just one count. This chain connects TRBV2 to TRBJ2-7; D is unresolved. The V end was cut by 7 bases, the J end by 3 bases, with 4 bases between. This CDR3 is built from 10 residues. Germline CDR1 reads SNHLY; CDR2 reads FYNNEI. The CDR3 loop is CASKSYEQYF. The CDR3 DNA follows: TGTGCCAGCAAGAGCTACGAGCAGTACTTC.

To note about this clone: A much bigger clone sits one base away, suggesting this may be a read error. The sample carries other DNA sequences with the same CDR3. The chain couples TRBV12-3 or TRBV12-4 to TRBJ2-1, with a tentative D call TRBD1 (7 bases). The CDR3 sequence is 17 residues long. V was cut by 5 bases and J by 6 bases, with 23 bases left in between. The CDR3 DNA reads TGTGCCAGCAGTCGCCTCCGGGGGACAGAGAGTCCCAATGAGCAGTTCTTC. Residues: CASSRLRGTESPNEQFF.

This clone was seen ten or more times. Written as DNA, the CDR3 is TGTGCCAGCAGTTACGGCCAGTGGGCCAAAAACATTCAGTACTTC. The encoded protein is CASSYGQWAKNIQYF. V and J are TRBV12-3 or TRBV12-4 and TRBJ2-4; D is undetermined. Trimming took 4 bases from V and 1 from J, leaving 11 bases between them. This CDR3 region has 15 residues.

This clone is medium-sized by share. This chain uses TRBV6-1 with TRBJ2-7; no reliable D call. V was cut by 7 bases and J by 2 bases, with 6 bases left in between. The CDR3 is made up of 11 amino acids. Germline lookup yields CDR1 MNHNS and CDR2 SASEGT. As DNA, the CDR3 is TGTGCCAGCACGGCAGCCTACGAGCAGTACTTC. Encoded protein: CASTAAYEQYF.

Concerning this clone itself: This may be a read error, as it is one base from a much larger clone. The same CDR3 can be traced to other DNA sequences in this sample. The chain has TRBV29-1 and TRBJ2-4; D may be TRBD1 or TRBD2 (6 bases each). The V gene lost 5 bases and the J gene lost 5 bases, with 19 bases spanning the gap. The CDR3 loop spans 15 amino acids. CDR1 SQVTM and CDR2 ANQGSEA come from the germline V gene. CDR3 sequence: CSVKVWGALQNIQYF. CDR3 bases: TGCAGCGTTAAGGTTTGGGGGGCCCTTCAAAACATTCAGTACTTC.

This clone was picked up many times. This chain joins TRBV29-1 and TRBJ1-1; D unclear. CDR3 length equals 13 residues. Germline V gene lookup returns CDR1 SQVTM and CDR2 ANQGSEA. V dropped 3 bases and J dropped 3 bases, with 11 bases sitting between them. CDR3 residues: CSVDLGWDTEAFF. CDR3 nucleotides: TGCAGCGTTGACCTGGGGTGGGACACTGAAGCTTTCTTT.

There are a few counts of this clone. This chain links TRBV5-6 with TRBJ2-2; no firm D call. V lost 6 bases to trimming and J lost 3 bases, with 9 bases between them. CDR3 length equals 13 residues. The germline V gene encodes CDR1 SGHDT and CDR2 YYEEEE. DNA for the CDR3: TGTGCCAGCACCAAAGTAGACACCGGGGAGCTGTTTTTT. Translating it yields CASTKVDTGELFF.